Shown below are 9 T cell receptor beta chains from a single sample sequenced in a study of T cells in tumors after PD-1 blockade. Produced via immunoSEQ multiplex PCR; TCRdb's table is partial and in-frame only. The repertoire holds more than 4,000 clones, with 60% to 75% as singletons. Material: tumor tissue, obtained before anti-PD-1 treatment. The receptors here all came from a human donor with cutaneous squamous cell carcinoma.

The chain recombines TRBV6-1 with TRBJ2-3; 11 nucleotides match TRBD2. Trimming cost V 2 bases and J 6 bases; bases outside gene matches: 7. CDR3 size: 16 residues. CDR1 MNHNS and CDR2 SASEGT come from the germline V gene. The DNA for the CDR3 is TGTGCCAGCAGTGAATACCTAGCGGGGGGCAGGGATACGCAGTATTTT. Its protein product is CASSEYLAGGRDTQYF.

This chain connects TRBV4-1 to TRBJ1-5; a weak D match, TRBD1 (5 bases). Germline V gives CDR1 MGHRA, CDR2 YSYEKL. The V end was cut by 4 bases, the J end by 7 bases, with 17 bases between. The CDR3 totals 15 residues. Here the CDR3 DNA reads TGCGCCAGCAGCCTCAACGATGGCAGGGAACAGCCCCAGCATTTT. Protein product: CASSLNDGREQPQHF.

The V gene is TRBV24-1, the J gene TRBJ2-2; D is tentatively TRBD1 or TRBD2 (5 bases each). The CDR3 is 16 residues long. Germline V gives CDR1 KGHDR, CDR2 SFDVKD. Trimming stripped 10 bases from V and 2 bases from J, with 19 bases between. CDR3 amino acids: CATSSTGGLNTGELFF. CDR3 bases: TGTGCCACAAGTAGTACAGGAGGATTAAACACCGGGGAGCTGTTTTTT.

The V gene is TRBV15, the J gene TRBJ2-3; 10 positions match TRBD2. CDR1 LNHNV and CDR2 YYDKDF come from the germline V gene (reference sequence). The CDR3 sequence is 17 residues long. J was trimmed by 4 bases and V by 1 base; bases with no gene match: 8. CDR3: CATSRVFGTSVADTQYF. The CDR3 coding sequence is TGTGCCACCAGCAGAGTTTTCGGGACTAGCGTGGCAGATACGCAGTATTTT. Complete variable domain (other parts from reference TRBV15 and TRBJ2-3): DAMVIQNPRYQVTQFGKPVTLSCSQTLNHNVMYWYQQKSSQAPKLLFHYYDKDFNNEADTPDNFQSRRPNTSFCFLDIRSPGLGDTAMYLCATSRVFGTSVADTQYFGPGTRLTVL.

This clone was seen only a few times. This rearrangement joins TRBV6-6 to TRBJ1-5, with a possible D match to TRBD1 (5 bases). There are 13 residues in the CDR3. The V end lost 6 bases, the J end lost 6 bases, and 12 bases lay between the germline ends. Germline V gene sequence: CDR1 MNHNY, CDR2 SVGAGI (reference sequence). The CDR3 coding sequence is TGTGCCAGCAGCCCTGGGACGAGTCAGCCCCAGCATTTT. Translating gives CASSPGTSQPQHF.

The sample holds one count of this clone. The chain links TRBV27 to TRBJ2-7, with 7 bases identical to TRBD1. V was pared by 5 bases and J by 5 bases, with 6 bases of the junction left unmatched. Germline V gene data show CDR1 as MNHEY and CDR2 as SMNVEV (reference sequence). This CDR3 spans 13 amino acids. CDR3 in DNA: TGTGCCAGCAGTCACGGACAGGTCGACGAGCAGTACTTC. Residues: CASSHGQVDEQYF.

V gene TRBV2 combines with J gene TRBJ2-7, with D perhaps TRBD1 (5 bases). V gave up 3 bases and J gave up 3 bases, with 12 bases separating them. The CDR3 has 14 residues. Germline loops: CDR1 SNHLY, CDR2 FYNNEI. CDR3 residues: CASSEGQGDYEQYF. CDR3 DNA: TGTGCCAGCAGTGAGGGGCAGGGCGACTACGAGCAGTACTTC.

The chain recombines TRBV29-1 with TRBJ1-1; D is uncertain. The CDR3 sequence is 13 residues long. The V and J ends lost 7 bases and 1 base respectively, with 13 bases between them. CDR1 SQVTM and CDR2 ANQGSEA come from the germline V gene. The CDR3 loop is CSGNTLPNTEAFF. In DNA form, the CDR3 reads TGCAGCGGAAACACCCTACCGAACACTGAAGCTTTCTTT.

The chain employs TRBV19 and TRBJ2-7; 11 bases line up with TRBD1. This CDR3 region has 15 residues. V trimming: 2 bases; J trimming: 4 bases; junction bases outside the gene matches: 4. Looked up from germline, CDR1 is LNHDA and CDR2 is SQIVND (reference sequence). CDR3: CASSISGQGEYEQYF. DNA for the CDR3: TGTGCCAGTAGTATATCGGGACAGGGGGAGTACGAGCAGTACTTC.